The present T cell receptor beta chain was sequenced within a study of cytomegalovirus exposure and HLA in healthy donors. There are 13 residues in the CDR3. V was clipped by 0 bases and J by 10 bases, with 13 bases between them. Germline values: CDR1 SGHRS, CDR2 YFSETQ. A multiplex PCR was run with 60 Vbeta primers and 13 Jbeta primers. Produced via immunoSEQ multiplex PCR; TCRdb's table is partial and in-frame only. The top ten clones hold approximately 5.6% of a sample with some 150,000 clones, around 81% of them seen once. V and J are TRBV5-1 and TRBJ1-1, with a tentative D call TRBD1 (5 bases). Sequenced sample: PBMCs. This clonotype was obtained from a middle-aged woman in good health and CMV-seropositive. This CDR3 reads CASSLGGVQGAFF. The CDR3 DNA sequence: TGCGCCAGCAGCTTGGGCGGAGTGCAGGGAGCTTTCTTT.